The sequence of this T cell receptor (beta chain) was determined in a study of blood T cells in healthy people across ages. The wider study: The template switching approach captured approximately one barcoded beta molecule for every two T cells. General study findings and limits: Per-million-T-cell TCR beta diversity fell roughly linearly with age.

Together with a sample-barcoded 5' primer, a J-beta primer mix was included in a second PCR lasting roughly 7 to 11 cycles. Via MiXCR, TCRdb re-called the 5' RACE reads, giving one row per CDR3 protein. Among roughly 800,000 distinct CDR3 sequences listed, about a quarter were seen once. V shed 3 bases and J shed 3 bases, with 15 bases lying between them. This CDR3 has 15 residues. The germline V gene encodes CDR1 SGHRS and CDR2 YFSETQ. Each individual donor underwent a draw of about 9.9 milliliters of peripheral blood. Per sample, at least 6 micrograms of total RNA were extracted. This clonotype was counted many times. Antigen specificity is unknown. These data also formed part of another study, on T cells of mothers and their children.

The chain is built from TRBV5-1 and TRBJ2-5; the D gene is possibly TRBD2 (6 bases). The receptor was isolated from a boy under 18 in good health. Sequenced sample: blood. This CDR3 reads CASSSLGLFEETQYF. The CDR3 nucleotides read TGCGCCAGCAGCTCCCTTGGACTATTTGAAGAGACCCAGTACTTC.